Following are 28 T cell receptor beta chains from one sample sequenced in a study of T cells expressing NK-cell markers (dated by TCRdb to about 2020). Receptor amplification or capture employed 5' RACE. The run used an Illumina HiSeq 2000. TCRdb reprocessed the reads, and each CDR3 protein sequence is entered once, without DNA. The table of this sample itemizes roughly 180,000 distinct CDR3 sequences. Approximately 17% of the sample belongs to the ten largest clones. The sequencing sample was made of blood T cells: a sorted CD56 or NKG2C T cell subset, CD4+ or CD8+ T cells, or bulk PBMC T cells (not recorded which). The receptors were sampled from a woman between 18 and 69 years old in good health.

This CDR3 reads CASTDGTGVMNTEAFF. This rearrangement joins TRBV12-3 or TRBV12-4 to TRBJ1-1; TCRdb's assignment of TRBD1 cannot be checked, as there is no DNA. The CDR3 covers 16 residues.

The J gene is TRBJ2-2, the V gene TRBV18; TCRdb names TRBD2, which stays unverified in the absence of DNA. CDR1 KGHSH and CDR2 LQKENI come from the germline V gene. This CDR3 is built from 19 residues. CDR3 in amino acids: CASSPPRDGLAGNTGELFF.

The V and J genes are TRBV2 and TRBJ1-3; TCRdb outputs TRBD1, but without DNA this stays unchecked. Germline values: CDR1 SNHLY, CDR2 FYNNEI. The CDR3 loop spans 17 amino acids. This CDR3 reads CASSWTAGLISGNTIYF.

This chain links TRBV5-1 with TRBJ1-1; with no DNA, the TCRdb D assignment of TRBD1 cannot be verified. The CDR3 extends over 14 amino acids. CDR1 and CDR2 from the germline V gene are SGHRS and YFSETQ. The CDR3: CASRQGSGNTEAFF.

V gene TRBV28 combines with J gene TRBJ2-5; TCRdb's D call, TRBD2, is unchecked because there is no DNA. The CDR3 spans 16 residues. Per the germline V gene, CDR1 is MDHEN and CDR2 is SYDVKM. CDR3 amino acids: CASSSRLAGNQETQYF. Full variable domain (remainder filled in from reference TRBV28 and TRBJ2-5): DVKVTQSSRYLVKRTGEKVFLECVQDMDHENMFWYRQDPGLGLRLIYFSYDVKMKEKGDIPEGYSVSREKKERFSLILESASTNQTSMYLCASSSRLAGNQETQYFGPGTRLLVL.

This CDR3 is CASSLNANRFPSYNEQFF. This chain links TRBV7-3 with TRBJ2-1. The CDR3 totals 18 residues. Per germline, CDR1 SGHTA and CDR2 FQGTGA.

The chain links TRBV7-2 to TRBJ1-1; absent DNA, TCRdb's TRBD1 call cannot be checked. This CDR3 spans 15 amino acids. Germline lookup yields CDR1 SGHTA and CDR2 FQGNSA. The CDR3 is CASSLAGWGSTEAFF.

CDR3 in amino acids: CASSLGAEYEKLFF. V is TRBV5-1 and J is TRBJ1-4. Germline assignment: CDR1 SGHRS and CDR2 YFSETQ. The CDR3 has 14 residues.

J is TRBJ1-1 and V is TRBV6-1; TCRdb names TRBD1, which stays unverified in the absence of DNA. Germline V gene sequence: CDR1 MNHNS, CDR2 SASEGT. The CDR3 totals 15 residues. CDR3 residues: CASSENPGLPPEAFF.

The chain carries TRBV5-1 and TRBJ2-3; TCRdb calls TRBD2, which cannot be checked without DNA. CDR1 is SGHRS and CDR2 is YFSETQ in the germline V gene. The CDR3 has 16 amino acids. The CDR3 loop reads CASSPGGYQRGDTQYF.

J is TRBJ2-3 and V is TRBV15. Looked up from germline, CDR1 is LNHNV and CDR2 is YYDKDF (reference sequence). The CDR3 spans 16 residues. This CDR3 reads CATSRDGVSSTDTQYF. Full variable domain (remainder filled in from reference TRBV15 and TRBJ2-3): DAMVIQNPRYQVTQFGKPVTLSCSQTLNHNVMYWYQQKSSQAPKLLFHYYDKDFNNEADTPDNFQSRRPNTSFCFLDIRSPGLGDTAMYLCATSRDGVSSTDTQYFGPGTRLTVL.

The chain is built from TRBV2 and TRBJ2-1; TCRdb indicates TRBD2, and absent DNA this call remains unverified. CDR1 SNHLY and CDR2 FYNNEI come from the germline V gene. This CDR3 is 14 amino acids long. The CDR3 region is CASSPGTGTQGQFF.

The chain links TRBV12-3 or TRBV12-4 to TRBJ1-1; TCRdb gives TRBD1 as the D gene, but with no DNA this cannot be confirmed. This CDR3 comprises 14 residues. CDR3 loop: CASSSRVEGTEAFF.

The J gene is TRBJ1-4, the V gene TRBV29-1; the D call of TRBD1 rests on TCRdb alone, since no DNA is present to check it. Germline values: CDR1 SQVTM, CDR2 ANQGSEA. The CDR3 is made up of 12 amino acids. The CDR3 sequence: CSVADPGEKLFF. The whole variable domain, remainder taken from reference TRBV29-1 and TRBJ1-4, is SAVISQKPSRDICQRGTSLTIQCQVDSQVTMMFWYRQQPGQSLTLIATANQGSEATYESGFVIDKFPISRPNLTFSTLTVSNMSPEDSSIYLCSVADPGEKLFFGSGTQLSVL.

The genes are TRBV28 and TRBJ2-1; TCRdb indicates TRBD2, and absent DNA this call remains unverified. This CDR3 has 15 amino acids. Germline CDR1 MDHEN, CDR2 SYDVKM. The CDR3 loop is CASSSGLAVYNEQFF. Supplemented by reference TRBV28 and TRBJ2-1, the full variable domain reads DVKVTQSSRYLVKRTGEKVFLECVQDMDHENMFWYRQDPGLGLRLIYFSYDVKMKEKGDIPEGYSVSREKKERFSLILESASTNQTSMYLCASSSGLAVYNEQFFGPGTRLTVL.

This chain connects TRBV20-1 to TRBJ2-7; TCRdb's D call of TRBD2 is untestable without DNA. CDR1 and CDR2 (germline): DFQATT, SNEGSKA (reference sequence). The CDR3 runs 14 residues. CDR3 in amino acids: CSARRPTGGSEQYF.

The chain is built from TRBV5-1 and TRBJ1-3; TCRdb gives TRBD1 as the D gene, but with no DNA this cannot be confirmed. The CDR3 runs 15 residues. Germline V lookup: CDR1 SGHRS, CDR2 YFSETQ. The CDR3: CASSWGQGTGNTIYF.

This chain links TRBV5-1 with TRBJ2-4; the D gene TCRdb calls, TRBD2, cannot be checked with no DNA. In germline, CDR1 is SGHRS, CDR2 YFSETQ. CDR3 size: 15 residues. CDR3: CASTPRTSGNDIQYF.

The V gene is TRBV18, the J gene TRBJ2-1; the TCRdb call, TRBD2, lacks DNA for checking. CDR3 size: 15 residues. Germline CDR1 KGHSH, CDR2 LQKENI. The CDR3 spells CASSLVLAEDNEQFF.

This chain uses TRBV30 with TRBJ1-1. Germline loops: CDR1 GTSNPN, CDR2 SVGIG (reference sequence). The CDR3 sequence is 14 residues long. The CDR3 is CAWIRRGLNTEAFF.

The J gene is TRBJ2-7, the V gene TRBV6-5; no DNA is available, so the TRBD1 call from TCRdb remains unchecked. This CDR3 has 16 amino acids. Germline V gene lookup returns CDR1 MNHEY and CDR2 SVGAGI. The CDR3: CASSYSPLNYAYEQYF.

The J gene is TRBJ2-7, the V gene TRBV2; TCRdb names TRBD2, which stays unverified in the absence of DNA. The length of the CDR3 is 13 residues. CDR1 and CDR2 from the germline V gene are SNHLY and FYNNEI. CDR3 in amino acids: CASSPTSGRVQYF.

The CDR3: CSARDGTYSNQPQHF. V usage is TRBV20-1 and J usage is TRBJ1-5. Looked up from germline, CDR1 is DFQATT and CDR2 is SNEGSKA (reference sequence). CDR3 length: 15 amino acids.

This chain uses TRBV3-1 with TRBJ1-2; TCRdb selects TRBD1, and the lack of DNA leaves this call unchecked. CDR1 and CDR2 from the germline V gene are LGHDT and YNNKEL (reference sequence). The CDR3 runs 14 residues. CDR3 protein: CASSQDRGSNGYTF.

The V and J genes are TRBV6-1 and TRBJ2-5; TCRdb reports TRBD1, a call that lacks DNA to check it against. The CDR3 extends over 16 amino acids. Germline V gives CDR1 MNHNS, CDR2 SASEGT. The CDR3 protein is CASSATAGTAKKTQYF.

The V and J genes are TRBV20-1 and TRBJ1-5. Germline CDR1 DFQATT, CDR2 SNEGSKA (reference sequence). The CDR3 is made up of 15 amino acids. The CDR3 region is CSARDPGYSNQPQHF.

V usage is TRBV7-9 and J usage is TRBJ2-7; TCRdb gives TRBD2 as the D gene, but with no DNA this cannot be confirmed. The CDR3 spans 14 residues. Germline-derived CDR1 and CDR2 are SEHNR and FQNEAQ (reference sequence). This chain's CDR3 is CASSLGGRAGEQYF.

The chain carries TRBV5-1 and TRBJ2-3; the TCRdb D gene call, TRBD2, has no DNA to confirm it. This CDR3 is built from 19 residues. Germline V gene data show CDR1 as SGHRS and CDR2 as YFSETQ. CDR3 region: CASSLGRTSGRASTDTQYF. Full variable domain (missing parts from reference TRBV5-1 and TRBJ2-3): KAGVTQTPRYLIKTRGQQVTLSCSPISGHRSVSWYQQTPGQGLQFLFEYFSETQRNKGNFPGRFSGRQFSNSRSEMNVSTLELGDSALYLCASSLGRTSGRASTDTQYFGPGTRLTVL.